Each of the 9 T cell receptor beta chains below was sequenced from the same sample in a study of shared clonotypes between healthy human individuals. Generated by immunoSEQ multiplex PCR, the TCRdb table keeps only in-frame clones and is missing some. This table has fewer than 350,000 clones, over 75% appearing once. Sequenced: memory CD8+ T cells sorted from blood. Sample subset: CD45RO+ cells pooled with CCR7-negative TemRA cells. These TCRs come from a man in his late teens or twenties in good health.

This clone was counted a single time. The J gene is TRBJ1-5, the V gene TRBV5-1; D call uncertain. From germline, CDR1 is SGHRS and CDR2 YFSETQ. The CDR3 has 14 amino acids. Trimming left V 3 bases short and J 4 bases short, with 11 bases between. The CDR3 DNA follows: TGCGCCAGCAGCTGGGGAGTAGGGAATCAGCCCCAGCATTTT. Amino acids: CASSWGVGNQPQHF.

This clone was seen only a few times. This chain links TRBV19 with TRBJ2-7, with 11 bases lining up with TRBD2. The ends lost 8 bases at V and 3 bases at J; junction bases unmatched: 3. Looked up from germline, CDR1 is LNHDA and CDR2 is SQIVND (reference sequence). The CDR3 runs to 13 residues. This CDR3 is CASGLAGNYEQYF. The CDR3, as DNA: TGTGCCAGTGGACTAGCGGGCAACTACGAGCAGTACTTC. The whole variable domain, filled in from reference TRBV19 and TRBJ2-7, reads DGGITQSPKYLFRKEGQNVTLSCEQNLNHDAMYWYRQDPGQGLRLIYYSQIVNDFQKGDIAEGYSVSREKKESFPLTVTSAQKNPTAFYLCASGLAGNYEQYFGPGTRLTVT.

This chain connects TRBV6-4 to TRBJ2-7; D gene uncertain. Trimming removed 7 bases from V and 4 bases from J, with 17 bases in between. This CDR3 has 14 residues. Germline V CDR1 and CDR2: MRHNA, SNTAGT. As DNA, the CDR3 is TGTGCCAGCACTGCCCCCTTTTCGGCTTACGAGCAGTACTTC. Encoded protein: CASTAPFSAYEQYF.

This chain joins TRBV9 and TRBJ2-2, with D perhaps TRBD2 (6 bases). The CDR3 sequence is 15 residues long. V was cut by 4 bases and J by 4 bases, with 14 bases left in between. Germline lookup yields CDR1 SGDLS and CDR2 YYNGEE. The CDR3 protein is CASSPRTEGTGELFF. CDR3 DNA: TGTGCCAGCAGCCCCCGGACGGAGGGCACCGGGGAGCTGTTTTTT.

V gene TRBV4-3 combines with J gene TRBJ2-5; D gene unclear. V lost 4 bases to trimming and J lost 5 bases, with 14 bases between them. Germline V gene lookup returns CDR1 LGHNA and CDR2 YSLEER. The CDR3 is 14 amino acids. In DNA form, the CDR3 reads TGCGCCAGCAGCCGGGCAATGGGGTTCGAGACCCAGTACTTC. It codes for CASSRAMGFETQYF.

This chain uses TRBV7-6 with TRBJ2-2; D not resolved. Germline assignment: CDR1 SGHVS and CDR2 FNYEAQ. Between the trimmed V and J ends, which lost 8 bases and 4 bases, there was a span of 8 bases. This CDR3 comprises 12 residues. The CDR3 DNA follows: TGTGCCAGCGGAGTGGGCACCGGGGAGCTGTTTTTT. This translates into CASGVGTGELFF.

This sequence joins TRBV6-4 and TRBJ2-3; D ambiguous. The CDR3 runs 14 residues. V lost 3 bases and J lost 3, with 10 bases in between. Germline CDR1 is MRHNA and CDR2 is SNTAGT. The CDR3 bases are TGTGCCAGCAGTGAGGGCCATGAGACAGATACGCAGTATTTT. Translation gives CASSEGHETDTQYF.

The CDR3 coding sequence is TGCGCCAGCAGCCAAGACGGAACCGGGACAGGGTCGGAAAAACTGTTTTTT. This gives the protein CASSQDGTGTGSEKLFF. The J gene is TRBJ1-4, the V gene TRBV4-3; 9 bases match TRBD1. The germline CDR1 and CDR2 sequences are LGHNA and YSLEER. V lost 0 bases, J lost 8 bases, and 10 bases stayed unmatched. The CDR3 length is 17 residues.

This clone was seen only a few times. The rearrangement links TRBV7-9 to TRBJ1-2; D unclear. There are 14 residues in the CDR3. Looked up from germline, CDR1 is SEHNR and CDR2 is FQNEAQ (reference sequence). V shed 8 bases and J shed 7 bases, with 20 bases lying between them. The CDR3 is CASGPRGRFGGYTF. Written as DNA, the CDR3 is TGTGCCAGCGGCCCGAGAGGGCGGTTTGGTGGCTACACCTTC.